The rows below give T cell receptor beta chains drawn from one sample of a study of control samples from healthy donors and cancer patients. Assay used: immunoSEQ multiplex PCR; TCRdb lists only in-frame clones, some missing. The table shows 17,000 or so clones, with 86% occurring only once. Input material: PBMCs. All receptors come from a woman aged 70-85 years with colorectal cancer. The CDR3 runs from the conserved cysteine through the conserved F or W. The D gene is left open where the match is weak. Some rows have no size entry. The others give once, few or many, or a class for an expanded clone.

j_call d_call v_call clone_size cdr3_aa cdr3_nt
TRBJ1-4 TRBD1 TRBV6-6 - CASSDPGQGVEKLFF TGTGCCAGCAGTGACCCGGGACAGGGAGTAGAAAAACTGTTTTTT
TRBJ1-3 - TRBV4-2 once CSASDGNTIYF TGTTCGGCCAGCGATGGAAACACCATATATTTT
TRBJ1-3 - TRBV19 few CASYGLTGRSGNTIYF TGTGCCAGTTACGGCCTCACAGGGCGCTCTGGAAACACCATATATTTT
TRBJ2-3 - TRBV18 - CASSDSSTDTQYF TGTGCCAGCTCAGACTCGAGCACAGATACGCAGTATTTT
TRBJ2-3 - TRBV28 - CASSLPGHTLRFTQYF TGTGCCAGCAGCCTCCCCGGACACACGCTTAGGTTTACGCAGTATTTT
TRBJ1-2 - TRBV6-5 - CASSYELRDGYTF TGTGCCAGCAGTTACGAACTACGGGATGGCTACACCTTC
TRBJ1-1 - TRBV12-3/TRBV12-4 - CASSLGPGAFF TGTGCCAGCAGTTTGGGTCCGGGAGCTTTCTTT
TRBJ2-2 - TRBV9 - CASSVGQGGPTGELFF TGTGCCAGCAGCGTAGGCCAGGGGGGGCCGACCGGGGAGCTGTTTTTT
TRBJ2-2 TRBD2 TRBV9 - CASSVGAGGMSGELFF TGTGCCAGCAGCGTAGGAGCGGGAGGGATGTCCGGGGAGCTGTTTTTT
TRBJ1-2 TRBD1 TRBV5-4 - CASSWKGAQGGYTF TGTGCCAGCAGCTGGAAGGGGGCGCAGGGTGGCTACACCTTC
TRBJ2-3 - TRBV9 once CASSVAASTDTQYF TGTGCCAGCAGCGTAGCGGCAAGCACAGATACGCAGTATTTT
TRBJ2-5 TRBD1 TRBV9 few CASSTTGGLGETQYF TGTGCCAGCAGCACCACAGGGGGATTAGGGGAGACCCAGTACTTC
TRBJ2-1 TRBD2 TRBV7-8 - CASSLFLRERYRSGSIFNEQFF TGTGCCAGCAGCTTATTTTTGCGGGAGCGATATCGATCAGGGTCCATCTTCAATGAGCAGTTCTTC
TRBJ1-6 - TRBV12-3/TRBV12-4 - CASTSANSPLHF TGTGCCAGCACGTCGGCAAATTCACCCCTCCACTTT
TRBJ2-5 TRBD2 TRBV19 - CASTTGLADAQETQYF TGTGCCAGTACCACAGGACTAGCAGACGCTCAAGAGACCCAGTACTTC
TRBJ2-2 TRBD2 TRBV2 - CASSREGNLNTGELFF TGTGCCAGCAGTAGGGAGGGGAACCTGAACACCGGGGAGCTGTTTTTT
TRBJ1-5 TRBD1 TRBV27 - CASSLTGARWNQPQHF TGTGCCAGCAGTTTAACAGGGGCCCGGTGGAATCAGCCCCAGCATTTT
TRBJ1-1 - TRBV11-2 - CASSPPVTHTEAFF TGTGCCAGCAGCCCACCAGTAACCCACACTGAAGCTTTCTTT
TRBJ2-7 TRBD1 TRBV29-1 once CSVGTGWAYEQYF TGCAGCGTTGGGACAGGGTGGGCCTACGAGCAGTACTTC
TRBJ1-4 - TRBV14 - CASSTLPGPNEKLFF TGTGCCAGCTCCACCCTCCCGGGCCCAAATGAAAAACTGTTTTTT
TRBJ2-7 TRBD2 TRBV6-2/TRBV6-3 - CASSSLLAGVGYEQYF TGTGCCAGCAGTTCCCTTCTAGCGGGAGTAGGTTACGAGCAGTACTTC
TRBJ1-2 - TRBV10-3 - CAIGKGEESYTF TGTGCCATCGGTAAAGGGGAGGAGAGCTACACCTTC
TRBJ1-1 - TRBV9 - CASSVDRRSTEAFF TGTGCCAGCAGCGTTGACAGGCGGTCCACTGAAGCTTTCTTT
TRBJ2-7 - TRBV5-1 once CASSVGYEQYF TGCGCCAGCAGCGTGGGCTACGAGCAGTACTTC
TRBJ1-5 - TRBV4-1 - CASSAWGNQPQHF TGCGCCAGCAGCGCCTGGGGGAACCAGCCCCAGCATTTT
TRBJ2-7 - TRBV3-1/TRBV3-2 once CASSPTVSYEQYF TGTGCCAGCAGCCCGACTGTCTCCTACGAGCAGTACTTC
TRBJ2-5 - TRBV30 - CAWSPRTRLQETQYF TGTGCCTGGAGTCCCCGTACTAGACTCCAAGAGACCCAGTACTTC
TRBJ1-2 - TRBV27 - CASSFSEMGYGYTF TGTGCCAGCAGTTTCAGCGAGATGGGCTATGGCTACACCTTC
TRBJ2-7 - TRBV9 - CASSTQPGPFDEQYF TGTGCCAGCAGCACGCAACCGGGACCTTTCGACGAGCAGTACTTC
TRBJ1-4 - TRBV5-4 once CASSSDQGREKLFF TGTGCCAGCAGCTCGGACCAGGGGCGAGAAAAACTGTTTTTT
TRBJ2-7 - TRBV4-1 - CASSHLPEGYEQYF TGCGCCAGCAGCCACCTCCCTGAGGGCTACGAGCAGTACTTC
TRBJ2-1 TRBD2 TRBV12-3/TRBV12-4 - CASSLGGNEQFF TGTGCCAGCAGCCTGGGGGGGAATGAGCAGTTCTTC
TRBJ1-2 TRBD1 TRBV9 - CASSVSTGVFLANYGYTF TGTGCCAGCAGCGTTTCGACAGGGGTATTTCTCGCTAACTATGGCTACACCTTC
TRBJ2-7 - TRBV7-9 once CASSLGLRGQYF TGTGCCAGCAGCTTAGGTTTGCGTGGGCAGTACTTC
TRBJ1-4 TRBD1 TRBV28 - CASRQGASDEKLFF TGTGCCAGCAGGCAGGGGGCTTCGGATGAAAAACTGTTTTTT
TRBJ2-3 - TRBV5-6 - CASSLAAARGTDTQYF TGTGCCAGCAGCTTGGCGGCAGCGAGAGGTACAGATACGCAGTATTTT
TRBJ1-4 - TRBV6-5 - CASSYSGRRGNEKLFF TGTGCCAGCAGTTACTCCGGGAGAAGGGGAAATGAAAAACTGTTTTTT